The 20 T cell receptor beta chains below all came from one sample that was sequenced in a study of CD8+ T cells in alopecia areata. As to treatment: oral pan-JAK inhibitor, 5-10 mg twice daily. The sequencing template was cDNA reverse transcribed from extracted RNA. The data were produced by immunoSEQ multiplex PCR, yet TCRdb's version contains in-frame clones alone and is incomplete. The table lists around 270,000 clones, roughly 64% of them singletons, with under 2% in the top ten. Sequenced here: CD4+ T cells sorted from blood, sampled at week 24, from a patient treated with tofacitinib. These receptors were collected from a human donor with alopecia areata.

This chain links TRBV30 with TRBJ1-1; D unclear. This CDR3 is 15 amino acids long. V was pared by 1 base and J by 0 bases, with 12 bases between. Germline assignment: CDR1 GTSNPN and CDR2 SVGIG (reference sequence). The chain's CDR3 is CAWSAGDLMNTEAFF. The CDR3 coding sequence is TGTGCCTGGAGTGCAGGAGATCTCATGAACACTGAAGCTTTCTTT.

This clone was counted once. The chain is built from TRBV5-4 and TRBJ2-5; D is unresolved. V was cut by 4 bases and J by 1 base, with 8 bases left in between. Germline V gene sequence: CDR1 SGHNT, CDR2 YYREEE (reference sequence). The length of the CDR3 is 13 residues. Here the CDR3 reads CASSHPAQETQYF. As DNA, the CDR3 is TGTGCCAGCAGCCACCCCGCCCAAGAGACCCAGTACTTC.

This clone came up a few times. The chain joins TRBV5-1 to TRBJ1-1; TRBD1 is a possible D gene (5 bases). In germline, CDR1 is SGHRS, CDR2 YFSETQ. V was cut by 7 bases and J by 1 base, with 20 bases left in between. The CDR3 covers 16 residues. The CDR3 sequence is CASSFTQRGSNTEAFF. DNA for the CDR3: TGCGCCAGCTCTTTCACCCAAAGGGGCTCGAACACTGAAGCTTTCTTT.

This clone was recorded a few times. The gene calls are TRBV6-6 and TRBJ2-3; 8 nucleotides align to TRBD2. The germline CDR1 and CDR2 sequences are MNHNY and SVGAGI (reference sequence). The ends lost 4 bases at V and 3 bases at J; junction bases unmatched: 9. This CDR3 region has 16 residues. The CDR3 sequence is CASSSRESGGTDTQYF. In DNA, the CDR3 is TGTGCCAGCAGTTCCCGAGAGAGCGGGGGAACAGATACGCAGTATTTT.

V is TRBV29-1 and J is TRBJ1-2; perhaps TRBD1 as D (6 bases). The CDR3 loop spans 11 amino acids. CDR1 and CDR2 from the germline V gene are SQVTM and ANQGSEA. V was pared by 4 bases and J by 8 bases, with 11 bases between. This CDR3 is CSVGGLVGYTF. CDR3 sequence (DNA): TGCAGCGTTGGGGGGCTGGTGGGCTACACCTTC.

The CDR3 is CATSKERGGRFF. The CDR3 DNA follows: TGTGCCACCAGCAAAGAGCGGGGGGGCCGGTTCTTC. This sequence joins TRBV15 and TRBJ2-1; 10 bases are a match to TRBD2. The CDR3 has 12 residues. J gave up 15 bases and V 4 bases, and 6 bases lay outside the gene matches. Germline V CDR1 and CDR2: LNHNV, YYDKDF (reference sequence).

The chain links TRBV27 to TRBJ1-4; maybe TRBD1 (5 bases). The germline V gene encodes CDR1 MNHEY and CDR2 SMNVEV (reference sequence). Deletions cut 10 bases from V and 8 bases from J, with 20 bases between. The CDR3 covers 14 residues. CDR3 protein: CATPGWAGKEKLFF. In DNA form, the CDR3 reads TGTGCCACTCCTGGGTGGGCAGGGAAAGAAAAACTGTTTTTT.

This chain's CDR3 is CAWSVQWGELFF. The CDR3 bases are TGTGCCTGGAGTGTACAGTGGGGGGAGCTGTTTTTT. This chain uses TRBV30 with TRBJ2-2; D remains unclear. Looked up from germline, CDR1 is GTSNPN and CDR2 is SVGIG (reference sequence). V lost 0 bases and J lost 8, with 7 bases in between. The CDR3 sequence is 12 residues long.

J is TRBJ1-5 and V is TRBV15; weak D call: TRBD1 (5 bases). The CDR3 is made up of 16 amino acids. V lost 3 bases and J lost 5, with 17 bases in between. Germline V CDR1 and CDR2: LNHNV, YYDKDF (reference sequence). CDR3 amino acids: CATSSSRRARDQPQHF. The CDR3 nucleotides are TGTGCCACCAGCAGCTCCCGGAGGGCCAGGGATCAGCCCCAGCATTTT.

The V call is TRBV5-4, the J call TRBJ2-3, with D unresolved. The CDR3 totals 14 residues. Trimming stripped 4 bases from V and 6 bases from J, with 15 bases between. Germline CDR1 is SGHNT and CDR2 is YYREEE (reference sequence). The CDR3 DNA reads as TGTGCCAGCAGCGGACCTGGAGCGTGGGATACGCAGTATTTT. Its protein is CASSGPGAWDTQYF.

V usage is TRBV19 and J usage is TRBJ2-6; D is perhaps TRBD1 (6 bases). CDR1 and CDR2 from the germline V gene are LNHDA and SQIVND (reference sequence). V was pared by 9 bases and J by 2 bases, with 14 bases between. The length of the CDR3 is 15 residues. The CDR3 is CASMDPGAGANVLTF. Here the CDR3 DNA reads TGTGCCAGCATGGATCCAGGGGCTGGGGCCAACGTCCTGACTTTC.

This chain links TRBV2 with TRBJ1-2; the D is unclear. V was shortened by 4 bases and J by 4 bases, with 7 bases between the two germline ends. This CDR3 has 12 residues. Germline values: CDR1 SNHLY, CDR2 FYNNEI. The CDR3 bases are TGTGCCAGCAGTGGGGCCGTCTATGGCTACACCTTC. This sequence encodes CASSGAVYGYTF. Using reference TRBV2 and TRBJ1-2 for the parts outside the CDR3, the full variable domain is EPEVTQTPSHQVTQMGQEVILRCVPISNHLYFYWYRQILGQKVEFLVSFYNNEISEKSEIFDDQFSVERPDGSNFTLKIRSTKLEDSAMYFCASSGAVYGYTFGSGTRLTVV.

The genes are TRBV10-3 and TRBJ2-7, with TRBD2 identical over 8 bases. Germline lookup yields CDR1 ENHRY and CDR2 SYGVKD. The CDR3 length is 13 residues. J lost 6 bases, V lost 10 bases, and 11 bases had no gene match. The CDR3 reads CATSGGRSGEQYF. The CDR3 coding sequence is TGTGCCACTTCGGGGGGGCGATCTGGCGAGCAGTACTTC.

CDR3 sequence (DNA): TGTGCCAGCAGCCAAGAGGACAGTCGGGGGACCCTCCACTTT. The encoded protein is CASSQEDSRGTLHF. The rearrangement links TRBV4-2 to TRBJ1-6; weak D call: TRBD1 (6 bases). Germline V gene lookup returns CDR1 LGHNA and CDR2 YNFKEQ. V shed 0 bases and J shed 14 bases, with 14 bases lying between them. The CDR3 sequence is 14 residues long.

Only a few counts were recorded for this clone. The chain uses TRBV2 and TRBJ2-3; no firm D call. V lost 7 bases and J 3 bases, leaving 11 bases between the germline ends. This CDR3 is built from 13 residues. Germline lookup yields CDR1 SNHLY and CDR2 FYNNEI. The CDR3 DNA follows: TGTGCCAGCACCGGAGAACGGACAGATACGCAGTATTTT. Translation: CASTGERTDTQYF.

The V gene is TRBV19, the J gene TRBJ1-5; D is undetermined. The germline V and J ends were trimmed by 3 bases and 4 bases, with 13 bases remaining between them. The CDR3 length is 15 residues. Germline values: CDR1 LNHDA, CDR2 SQIVND (reference sequence). This CDR3 is CASSMTWKPNQPQHF. The CDR3 DNA reads as TGTGCCAGTAGTATGACTTGGAAACCTAATCAGCCCCAGCATTTT.

V usage is TRBV10-3 and J usage is TRBJ2-2, with D possibly being TRBD1 (5 bases). Trimming stripped 6 bases from V and 3 bases from J, with 14 bases between. Germline CDR1 reads ENHRY; CDR2 reads SYGVKD. The CDR3 has 15 residues. The CDR3 region has the DNA TGTGCCATCAGCAGATCCCAGGGCCACACCGGGGAGCTGTTTTTT. Residues: CAISRSQGHTGELFF.

The chain has TRBV13 and TRBJ2-7; D unclear. Germline CDR1 and CDR2: PRHDT and FYEKMQ (reference sequence). Trimming cost V 5 bases and J 3 bases, with 17 bases left between them. CDR3 length: 15 amino acids. CDR3 coding DNA: TGTGCCAGCAGCACCCTCATGAGAAAGGGCTACGAGCAGTACTTC. Protein: CASSTLMRKGYEQYF.

Details on this clone: Other DNA variants within this sample encode the same CDR3. The V call is TRBV29-1, the J call TRBJ2-2, with TRBD1 matching over 9 bases. CDR1 SQVTM and CDR2 ANQGSEA come from the germline V gene. V lost 6 bases to trimming and J lost 2 bases; unmatched junction nucleotides: 1. CDR3 length: 13 amino acids. The CDR3 spells CSVDRGNTGELFF. The CDR3 DNA is TGCAGCGTGGACAGGGGCAACACCGGGGAGCTGTTTTTT.

This chain joins TRBV25-1 and TRBJ1-1; 7 positions match TRBD1. J lost 0 bases, V lost 2 bases, and 3 bases had no gene match. This CDR3 is built from 15 residues. Germline CDR1 MGHDK, CDR2 SYGVNS. For the CDR3, the DNA is TGTGCCAGCAGTGAAACTGGGACAGTGAACACTGAAGCTTTCTTT. The encoded protein is CASSETGTVNTEAFF.